The rows below give T cell receptor beta chains drawn from one sample of a study of CD8 T cells in ankylosing spondylitis. TCRdb reprocessed the 5' RACE reads with MiXCR, giving one entry per CDR3 protein. The sample lists around 150,000 distinct CDR3 sequences, more than 40% occurring once. Sequenced sample: synovial fluid, either unsorted or a sorted T cell fraction (not recorded which). These receptors were taken from a male donor with ankylosing spondylitis. Both conserved end residues are part of each CDR3. A D gene is named only where the DNA matches it firmly. Part of the rows lack a size; the others show once, few, many or a class for expanded clones.

J | length | D | V | size | DNA | CDR3
TRBJ2-1 | 15 | . | TRBV6-5 | . | TGTGCCAGCAGTTACTCCCAGGGGGGCTACAATGAGCAGTTCTTC | CASSYSQGGYNEQFF
TRBJ2-5 | 17 | . | TRBV11-2 | . | TGTGCCAGCAGCTTAGGTCTGGGGCTATTCCAACAAGAGACCCAGTACTTC | CASSLGLGLFQQETQYF
TRBJ2-7 | 14 | . | TRBV12-3/TRBV12-4 | few | TGTGCCAGCAGTCCACGAAAGGTTGCCTACGAGCAGTACTTC | CASSPRKVAYEQYF
TRBJ2-1 | 13 | . | TRBV14 | . | TGTGCCAGCAGCCAAGGAGACTACAATGAGCAGTTCTTC | CASSQGDYNEQFF
TRBJ1-1 | 12 | . | TRBV11-2 | . | TGTGCCAGCGACGTGGGGAACACTGAAGCTTTCTTT | CASDVGNTEAFF
TRBJ1-2 | 12 | . | TRBV29-1 | . | TGCAGCGTAACCCCGTGGGGACATGGCTACACCTTC | CSVTPWGHGYTF
TRBJ2-6 | 16 | . | TRBV30 | . | TGTGCCTGGAGTGTATGGTGGGCTCCTGGGGCCAACGTCCTGACTTTC | CAWSVWWAPGANVLTF
TRBJ2-1 | 17 | TRBD2 | TRBV5-1 | few | TGCGCCAGCAGCTTGAGCTCTGGGCGGGAGGCGGACAATGAGCAGTTCTTC | CASSLSSGREADNEQFF
TRBJ1-4 | 15 | . | TRBV10-3 | . | TGTGCCATCAGTGAGAGACAGGTCGGTGGTGAAAAACTGTTTTTT | CAISERQVGGEKLFF
TRBJ1-1 | 14 | . | TRBV6-1 | . | TGTGCCAGCAGGTCGAGGGGGGCTCGCACTGAAGCTTTCTTT | CASRSRGARTEAFF
TRBJ1-2 | 12 | . | TRBV20-1 | few | TGCAGTGCTAGGGGCCTTAACTATGGCTACACCTTC | CSARGLNYGYTF
TRBJ1-4 | 17 | . | TRBV5-1 | once | TGCGCCAGCAGCTTGGATTTACAGGGAGAGGCTAATGAAAAACTGTTTTTT | CASSLDLQGEANEKLFF
TRBJ2-7 | 12 | . | TRBV29-1 | . | TGCAGCGCCAGAGAGGCACTTTACGAGCAGTACTTC | CSAREALYEQYF
TRBJ2-1 | 16 | . | TRBV10-3 | many | TGTGCCATCAGTGAGTCGTACCTAAACTCCTACAATGAGCAGTTCTTC | CAISESYLNSYNEQFF
TRBJ2-7 | 14 | TRBD1 | TRBV13 | few | TGTGCCAGCAGCTCTGGACAGGGGATGGACGAGCAGTACTTC | CASSSGQGMDEQYF
TRBJ1-6 | 14 | . | TRBV12-3/TRBV12-4 | . | TGTGCATCGACAGTAAGCTCCTATAATTCACCCCTCCACTTT | CASTVSSYNSPLHF
TRBJ2-7 | 15 | . | TRBV4-2 | once | TGTGCCAGCAGTCGGAGAGGGAGGTTCAGCTACGAGCAGTACTTC | CASSRRGRFSYEQYF
TRBJ1-6 | 14 | . | TRBV10-3 | . | TGTGCCATCAGCGAACAGAACTATAATTCACCCCTCCACTTT | CAISEQNYNSPLHF
TRBJ1-4 | 17 | . | TRBV7-2 | . | TGTGCCAGCAGCTTAGGCGGGGCGGCAGGGTTTAGTGAAAAACTGTTTTTT | CASSLGGAAGFSEKLFF
TRBJ2-7 | 17 | TRBD2 | TRBV5-1 | . | TGCGCCAGCAGCTCCGACTACGGACTAGTCGGTTTCGACGAGCAGTACTTC | CASSSDYGLVGFDEQYF
TRBJ2-1 | 18 | TRBD2 | TRBV6-2/TRBV6-3 | few | TGTGCCAGCAGTTACTCGCCCCAGCGGGAGACGTCCTACAATGAGCAGTTCTTC | CASSYSPQRETSYNEQFF
TRBJ1-2 | 12 | . | TRBV12-3/TRBV12-4 | . | TGTGCCAGCAGCTCGCCGCCGGGAGGCTACACCTTC | CASSSPPGGYTF
TRBJ1-2 | 15 | . | TRBV7-8 | many | TGTGCCAGCAGCTTATGGAGCGACCTAAGGGATGGCTACACCTTC | CASSLWSDLRDGYTF
TRBJ2-5 | 15 | . | TRBV28 | . | TGTGCCAGCAGTTTAAATGGGGTGATTCTCCAGACCCAGTACTTC | CASSLNGVILQTQYF
TRBJ2-7 | 15 | . | TRBV28 | few | TGTGCCAGCACCCCCAGGGTTGAGGGGGGCTACGAGCAGTACTTC | CASTPRVEGGYEQYF
TRBJ2-7 | 15 | TRBD2 | TRBV20-1 | few | TGCAGTGCTACCGGGACTAGCGGGGGGTCCTACGAGCAGTACTTC | CSATGTSGGSYEQYF
TRBJ1-1 | 14 | . | TRBV11-2 | . | TGTGCCAGCAGCTTAGTACGGGGATACACTGAAGCTTTCTTT | CASSLVRGYTEAFF
TRBJ2-7 | 15 | TRBD2 | TRBV10-3 | . | TGTGCCATCAGCGGGGGGCTAGCGGGAGATTACGAGCAGTACTTC | CAISGGLAGDYEQYF
TRBJ2-1 | 16 | . | TRBV18 | . | TGTGCCAGCTCACCACGGCTAGCTTACCCTTACAATGAGCAGTTCTTC | CASSPRLAYPYNEQFF
TRBJ2-3 | 14 | . | TRBV6-2/TRBV6-3 | few | TGTGCCAGCAGTTACCGGGAGCCCACAGATACGCAGTATTTT | CASSYREPTDTQYF
TRBJ2-7 | 15 | . | TRBV2 | . | TGTGCCAGCACCCCCAACCGGGACGGGAACTACGAGCAGTACTTC | CASTPNRDGNYEQYF
TRBJ2-1 | 15 | . | TRBV4-3 | . | TGCGCCAGCAGCCAAGATCTATACTCCTACAATGAGCAGTTCTTC | CASSQDLYSYNEQFF
TRBJ2-1 | 15 | . | TRBV20-1 | few | TGCAGTGCTAGAGACCAGTTATACTCCTACAATGAGCAGTTCTTC | CSARDQLYSYNEQFF
TRBJ1-4 | 11 | . | TRBV3-1 | . | TGTGCCAGCAGCCAAGTGCGCAAACTGTTTTTT | CASSQVRKLFF
TRBJ1-2 | 14 | . | TRBV27 | . | TGTGCCAGCAGTTTTAGTTCGGGACACTATGGCTACACCTTC | CASSFSSGHYGYTF
TRBJ1-1 | 12 | . | TRBV3-1 | . | TGTGCCAGCAGCCAACTTCCGGGACCAGCTTTCTTT | CASSQLPGPAFF
TRBJ2-1 | 12 | . | TRBV10-3 | few | TGTGCCATCAGTGGAGACTACAATGAGCAGTTCTTC | CAISGDYNEQFF
TRBJ2-7 | 15 | TRBD2 | TRBV11-2 | once | TGTGCCAGCAGCAGATGGACTAGCGGGAGCGACGAGCAGTACTTC | CASSRWTSGSDEQYF
TRBJ2-7 | 16 | . | TRBV4-3 | few | TGCGCCAGCAGCTTAAGTTACGTGGGTGCCCGAAGGGAGCAGTACTTC | CASSLSYVGARREQYF
TRBJ2-7 | 16 | TRBD2 | TRBV20-1 | . | TGCAGTGCTAGTCCCCAGACAGCGGGGTTAATCTACGAGCAGTACTTC | CSASPQTAGLIYEQYF
TRBJ2-2 | 15 | . | TRBV15 | . | TGTGCCACCAGCAGAGGTTTTCCCCCCGCCGGGGAGCTGTTTTTT | CATSRGFPPAGELFF
TRBJ1-1 | 14 | . | TRBV19 | . | TGTGCCAGCTCCGACCCGGGACACCGAATAGAAGCTTTCTTT | CASSDPGHRIEAFF